Presented here are 31 T cell receptor beta chains from one specimen sequenced in a study of control samples from healthy donors and cancer patients. Method: immunoSEQ multiplex PCR; TCRdb's copy keeps in-frame clones and lacks some. The sample has 130,000 or so clones, roughly 89% seen once. The sample comprised PBMCs. These receptors all stem from a man aged 45-65 years with head and neck cancer.

This rearrangement joins TRBV28 to TRBJ2-5, with 10 bases aligning to TRBD1. The germline CDR1 and CDR2 sequences are MDHEN and SYDVKM. V lost 5 bases and J lost 4; bases outside the gene matches: 7. This CDR3 has 15 amino acids. The CDR3 here is CASSTTGGGRETQYF. The CDR3 bases are TGTGCCAGCAGTACGACAGGGGGCGGACGAGAGACCCAGTACTTC.

The chain couples TRBV6-1 to TRBJ1-6; the D gene is possibly TRBD1 (6 bases). Germline CDR1 is MNHNS and CDR2 is SASEGT. The CDR3 contains 18 residues. V was clipped by 3 bases and J by 4 bases, with 19 bases between them. DNA of the CDR3: TGTGCCAGCAGTGATCCGAGGGGGGCTGTACCTTATAATTCACCCCTCCACTTT. It translates to CASSDPRGAVPYNSPLHF.

The V gene is TRBV15, the J gene TRBJ1-5; D is unresolved. V was pared by 0 bases and J by 7 bases, with 7 bases between. The CDR3 extends over 13 amino acids. Germline loops: CDR1 LNHNV, CDR2 YYDKDF (reference sequence). The DNA of the CDR3 is TGTGCCACCAGCAGAGATCCCGCGCAGCCCCAGCATTTT. Protein sequence: CATSRDPAQPQHF.

This chain joins TRBV7-2 and TRBJ2-1; D not certain. This CDR3 region has 14 residues. In germline, CDR1 is SGHTA, CDR2 FQGNSA. Trimming took 1 base from V and 6 from J, leaving 10 bases between them. CDR3 in amino acids: CASSLGPQSNEQFF. CDR3 DNA sequence: TGTGCCAGCAGCTTAGGTCCCCAAAGCAATGAGCAGTTCTTC.

The chain is built from TRBV5-8 and TRBJ1-5; TRBD1 matches at 8 bases. Trimming at V came to 4 bases and at J to 6 bases, leaving 12 bases not matched to a gene. The CDR3 has 16 amino acids. Per germline, CDR1 SGHTS and CDR2 YDEGEE. CDR3 residues: CASSSNRDRRGQPQHF. CDR3 in DNA: TGTGCCAGCAGCAGCAACCGGGACAGGAGGGGTCAGCCCCAGCATTTT.

The J gene is TRBJ2-2, the V gene TRBV6-4, with D unclear. This CDR3 contains 14 residues. Deletions cut 6 bases from V and 2 bases from J, with 10 bases between. Germline CDR1 and CDR2: MRHNA and SNTAGT. The CDR3 nucleotides read TGTGCCAGCAGCTTTGAACGAAACACCGGGGAGCTGTTTTTT. Encoded protein: CASSFERNTGELFF.

Remarks on this clone: The sample contains more than one DNA sequence encoding this CDR3. The V and J genes are TRBV2 and TRBJ2-1; weak D call: TRBD2 (6 bases). Germline loops: CDR1 SNHLY, CDR2 FYNNEI. CDR3 length: 13 amino acids. V dropped 2 bases and J dropped 4 bases, with 6 bases sitting between them. DNA of the CDR3: TGTGCCAGCAGTGAACGGGGGTACAATGAGCAGTTCTTC. This encodes CASSERGYNEQFF.

The table lists this clone with a count of one. V usage is TRBV30 and J usage is TRBJ1-2; D unresolved. The germline V and J ends were trimmed by 1 base and 4 bases, with 4 bases remaining between them. Germline CDR1 GTSNPN, CDR2 SVGIG (reference sequence). The CDR3 spans 11 residues. The CDR3 reads CAWSGGYGYTF. In DNA, the CDR3 is TGTGCCTGGAGTGGGGGCTATGGCTACACCTTC.

This sequence joins TRBV11-2 and TRBJ2-7, with D possibly matching TRBD2 (6 bases). V gave up 0 bases and J gave up 4 bases, with 13 bases separating them. Germline V gene lookup returns CDR1 SGHAT and CDR2 FQNNGV. This CDR3 spans 15 amino acids. The CDR3 protein is CASSLDLRDRYEQYF. The CDR3 DNA follows: TGTGCCAGCAGCTTAGATTTGCGGGATAGGTACGAGCAGTACTTC.

The chain joins TRBV27 to TRBJ2-1; TRBD2 might be the D (5 bases). Trimming shortened V by 0 bases and J by 6 bases, and 15 bases separated the two germline ends. The CDR3 extends over 16 amino acids. Looked up from germline, CDR1 is MNHEY and CDR2 is SMNVEV (reference sequence). CDR3 sequence (DNA): TGTGCCAGCAGTTTATCGTCGGATTTGGCGGGCAATGAGCAGTTCTTC. It specifies CASSLSSDLAGNEQFF.

This chain joins TRBV5-1 and TRBJ1-2; tentatively, D is TRBD1 (5 bases). This CDR3 has 15 amino acids. CDR1 and CDR2 (germline): SGHRS, YFSETQ. V gave up 4 bases and J gave up 9 bases, with 22 bases separating them. The CDR3 nucleotides read TGCGCCAGCAGCACAAGGCCTGCCGGGGCCGGCAGCTACACCTTC. Protein sequence: CASSTRPAGAGSYTF.

The gene calls are TRBV6-5 and TRBJ2-7; 8 positions match TRBD1. V lost 8 bases, J lost 0 bases, and 3 bases stayed unmatched. The CDR3 totals 13 residues. Germline lookup yields CDR1 MNHEY and CDR2 SVGAGI. CDR3 residues: CASSGQASYEQYF. DNA of the CDR3: TGTGCCAGCTCGGGACAGGCCTCCTACGAGCAGTACTTC.

In its sample, this clone was seen a few times. This chain connects TRBV5-1 to TRBJ1-4; D may be TRBD1 (5 bases). Trimming cost V 4 bases and J 8 bases, with 18 bases left between them. The CDR3 contains 15 residues. Looked up from germline, CDR1 is SGHRS and CDR2 is YFSETQ. CDR3 DNA sequence: TGCGCCAGCAGCCTGACGGGACCGGGTGGGGAAAAACTGTTTTTT. Amino acids: CASSLTGPGGEKLFF.

This chain links TRBV7-9 with TRBJ1-5; D gene uncertain. Trimming took 3 bases from V and 2 from J, leaving 5 bases between them. The germline gives CDR1 SEHNR, CDR2 FQNEAQ (reference sequence). The CDR3 length is 13 residues. The CDR3 DNA follows: TGTGCCAGCAGCTTCGATGGCAATCAGCCCCAGCATTTT. Protein sequence: CASSFDGNQPQHF.

This clone occurred a few times. The V and J genes are TRBV30 and TRBJ1-2; TRBD1 aligns across 7 bases. V gave up 2 bases and J gave up 7 bases; unmatched junction bases: 4. The CDR3 contains 12 residues. CDR1 is GTSNPN, CDR2 SVGIG, per germline (reference sequence). CDR3 residues: CAWSPTGSGYTF. The CDR3 DNA follows: TGTGCCTGGAGTCCGACAGGGTCTGGCTACACCTTC.

This chain uses TRBV4-1 with TRBJ2-7; possible D gene TRBD1, 6 bases. Trimming removed 1 base at V and 0 bases at J, with 16 bases between. This CDR3 is built from 17 residues. Germline loops: CDR1 MGHRA, CDR2 YSYEKL. The CDR3 protein is CASSQAPRDTNSYEQYF. DNA for the CDR3: TGCGCCAGCAGCCAAGCGCCAAGGGACACAAACTCCTACGAGCAGTACTTC.

The V and J genes are TRBV7-9 and TRBJ1-4; D is possibly TRBD1 (5 bases). This CDR3 spans 15 amino acids. From germline, CDR1 is SEHNR and CDR2 FQNEAQ (reference sequence). V gave up 2 bases and J gave up 0 bases, with 7 bases separating them. CDR3 protein: CASSLMGATNEKLFF. Here the CDR3 DNA reads TGTGCCAGCAGCTTAATGGGGGCAACTAATGAAAAACTGTTTTTT. Full variable domain (outside the CDR3, taken from reference TRBV7-9 and TRBJ1-4): DTGVSQNPRHKITKRGQNVTFRCDPISEHNRLYWYRQTLGQGPEFLTYFQNEAQLEKSRLLSDRFSAERPKGSFSTLEIQRTEQGDSAMYLCASSLMGATNEKLFFGSGTQLSVL.

The V gene is TRBV6-5, the J gene TRBJ1-1; D not resolved. CDR1 and CDR2 (germline): MNHEY, SVGAGI. CDR3 length: 14 residues. Trimming removed 8 bases from V and 0 bases from J, with 13 bases in between. CDR3 in DNA: TGTGCCAGCGGGCGCCTCCAAATGAACACTGAAGCTTTCTTT. Its protein is CASGRLQMNTEAFF.

CDR3 DNA sequence: TGTGCCAGCAGTTTTGTCGGGACAGAGACTATCTATGGCTACACCTTC. This codes for CASSFVGTETIYGYTF. The V gene is TRBV27, the J gene TRBJ1-2, with 7 bases that match TRBD1. The CDR3 contains 16 residues. J gave up 4 bases and V 3 bases, and 11 bases lay outside the gene matches. CDR1 MNHEY and CDR2 SMNVEV come from the germline V gene (reference sequence).

This chain connects TRBV10-2 to TRBJ2-1, with 9 nucleotides matching TRBD2. V was pared by 7 bases and J by 0 bases, with 4 bases of the junction left unmatched. The CDR3 consists of 15 residues. The germline V gene has CDR1 WSHSY and CDR2 SAAADI. The CDR3 sequence is CASTTSGLSYNEQFF. The CDR3 DNA is TGCGCCAGCACGACTAGCGGACTCTCCTACAATGAGCAGTTCTTC.

The chain carries TRBV5-1 and TRBJ2-7; tentative D call: TRBD1 (6 bases). CDR1 is SGHRS and CDR2 is YFSETQ in the germline V gene. The CDR3 runs 17 residues. V was cut by 4 bases and J by 2 bases, with 22 bases left in between. CDR3 in DNA: TGCGCCAGCAGCCCCTGGGGGACGGGGACAATCACCTACGAGCAGTACTTC. Its protein product is CASSPWGTGTITYEQYF.

This clone was recorded a few times. The V gene is TRBV27, the J gene TRBJ2-7; weak D call: TRBD1 (5 bases). Germline CDR1 is MNHEY and CDR2 is SMNVEV (reference sequence). CDR3 length: 13 residues. V was clipped by 2 bases and J by 1 base, with 6 bases between them. The DNA of the CDR3 is TGTGCCAGCAGTTTACAGGGATCCTACGAGCAGTACTTC. It is translated as CASSLQGSYEQYF.

V and J are TRBV11-2 and TRBJ1-1; tentative D call: TRBD1 (5 bases). The V gene's germline CDR1 is SGHAT and CDR2 FQNNGV. V lost 3 bases, J lost 1 base, and 9 bases lay in between. The CDR3 runs 14 residues. The CDR3 sequence: CASSFMGGNTEAFF. The CDR3 DNA reads TGTGCCAGCAGCTTCATGGGGGGGAACACTGAAGCTTTCTTT.

This chain joins TRBV5-4 and TRBJ1-6; 7 bases map to TRBD1. CDR1 is SGHNT and CDR2 is YYREEE in the germline V gene (reference sequence). Losses at the gene ends were 2 bases for V and 6 bases for J; bases not matched to a gene: 5. CDR3 length: 15 residues. The CDR3 here is CASSLDRVGNSPLHF. In DNA, the CDR3 is TGTGCCAGCAGCTTAGACAGGGTGGGTAATTCACCCCTCCACTTT.

This rearrangement joins TRBV19 to TRBJ1-5; D gene unclear. Trimming stripped 7 bases from V and 3 bases from J, with 10 bases between. Germline-derived CDR1 and CDR2 are LNHDA and SQIVND (reference sequence). CDR3 length: 13 amino acids. CDR3 amino acids: CASKSYTNQPQHF. The DNA for the CDR3 is TGTGCCAGTAAGTCTTACACCAATCAGCCCCAGCATTTT.

This sequence joins TRBV19 and TRBJ2-6; TRBD2 agrees at 10 bases. The CDR3 covers 20 residues. After removal of 4 bases from V and 0 bases from J, the junction contained 12 bases not matched to a gene. Germline V gene data show CDR1 as LNHDA and CDR2 as SQIVND (reference sequence). CDR3: CASSTTRLAGLSSGANVLTF. CDR3 nucleotides: TGTGCCAGTAGTACAACCCGACTAGCGGGCCTCAGCTCTGGGGCCAACGTCCTGACTTTC.

In its sample, this clone was seen once. CDR3 residues: CASSYSGGPYEQYF. The CDR3 coding sequence is TGTGCCAGCAGTTATTCGGGGGGGCCCTACGAGCAGTACTTC. This chain links TRBV6-6 with TRBJ2-7; TRBD2 agrees at 8 bases. The V segment lost 3 bases and the J segment 2 bases; nucleotides outside the gene matches: 3. This CDR3 has 14 amino acids. The germline CDR1 and CDR2 sequences are MNHNY and SVGAGI (reference sequence).

This chain links TRBV4-2 with TRBJ2-3, with 8 bases aligning to TRBD2. Looked up from germline, CDR1 is LGHNA and CDR2 is YNFKEQ. Trimming cost V 1 base and J 1 base; bases outside gene matches: 4. The CDR3 has 16 residues. CDR3 in DNA: TGTGCCAGCAGCCAAGCCGGGGGGGGGCGCACAGATACGCAGTATTTT. It specifies CASSQAGGGRTDTQYF.

This clone was found a few times. V usage is TRBV19 and J usage is TRBJ2-1; 7 bases match TRBD1. The CDR3 sequence is 13 residues long. CDR1 and CDR2 from the germline V gene are LNHDA and SQIVND (reference sequence). V shed 7 bases, J shed 6 bases, and the junction held 6 bases outside the gene matches. CDR3 nucleotide sequence: TGTGCCAGTACTCACAGGGGTTCCAATGAGCAGTTCTTC. Translated, it gives CASTHRGSNEQFF.

The chain has TRBV7-9 and TRBJ2-1; D might be TRBD2 (6 bases). The CDR3 contains 13 residues. Germline V gene lookup returns CDR1 SEHNR and CDR2 FQNEAQ (reference sequence). V lost 3 bases to trimming and J lost 8 bases, with 11 bases between them. CDR3 sequence (DNA): TGTGCCAGCAGCTTGGGGGGACGGGATGAGCAGTTCTTC. This encodes CASSLGGRDEQFF.

The rearrangement uses TRBV5-1 and TRBJ2-1; 9 bases map to TRBD2. Unmatched junction bases numbered 7, after V lost 3 bases and J lost 3 bases. The CDR3 extends over 16 amino acids. The germline CDR1 and CDR2 sequences are SGHRS and YFSETQ. This chain's CDR3 is CASSYLGTSYYNEQFF. The CDR3 DNA follows: TGCGCCAGCAGCTACCTCGGGACTAGCTACTACAATGAGCAGTTCTTC.